This T cell receptor (beta chain) appears in the sequencing data of a study of Graves' ophthalmopathy and Graves' hyperthyroidism. Findings and caveats of the study: Sensitivity reached around 88% and specificity 75% to 82% for a 13-signature model separating ophthalmopathy from stable hyperthyroidism.

This clonotype has ten or more counts. The target antigen is unknown. Trimming left V 2 bases short and J 3 bases short, with 11 bases between. The CDR3 extends over 14 amino acids. CDR1 and CDR2 from the germline V gene are MNHEY and SMNVEV (reference sequence). The authors diagnosed from clinical symptoms, serum thyroxine, TRAb, thyroid ultrasound and orbital computed tomography. As the template, RNA transcripts were used to amplify TCR beta CDR3 regions. HTBI-primed RT-PCR formed the first round, and a multiplex PCR formed the second. TCRdb reanalysed the multiplex PCR reads using MiXCR and keeps one entry per CDR3 protein. The sample lists 150,000 to 200,000 distinct CDR3 sequences; roughly 37% were seen once.

This chain uses TRBV27 with TRBJ2-7; perhaps TRBD2 as D (6 bases). This TCR derives from a woman aged 40 to 50 with Graves' ophthalmopathy. Sequencing was carried out using peripheral blood. CDR3 loop: CASSLRGTYYEQYF. The CDR3 bases are TGTGCCAGCAGTTTACGGGGGACCTACTACGAGCAGTACTTC.